Listed below are T cell receptor beta chains from one sample, sequenced in a study of Ad26.COV2.S vaccination and SARS-CoV-2 variants. TCRdb's table, derived via immunoSEQ multiplex PCR, lists solely in-frame clones and lacks some. The sample contains roughly 350,000 clones, 87% of which appear only once. The sample consisted of peripheral blood, taken in a trial of Ad26.COV2.S vaccine versus placebo. Source of these receptors: a person between 18 and 65 years old who received the Ad26.COV2.S COVID-19 vaccine or a placebo. Each CDR3 is given with its conserved first and last residue. A D gene is named only where the DNA matches it firmly. The size of a clone is reported for some rows only, either as once, few or many, or as a class for expanded clones.

>TRBJ2-1|-|-|TRBV10-3
CAIRGLAIDEQFF
TGTGCCATCCGAGGGCTAGCGATAGATGAGCAGTTCTTC
>TRBJ2-4|-|-|TRBV6-5
CATSREAKNIQYF
TGTGCCACTTCCAGGGAAGCCAAAAACATTCAGTACTTC
>TRBJ2-1|-|-|TRBV11-2
CASSLTRNNEQFF
TGTGCCAGCAGCTTGACACGAAACAATGAGCAGTTCTTC
>TRBJ2-1|TRBD1|-|TRBV5-1
CASSLGQGYNEQFF
TGCGCCAGCAGCTTGGGACAGGGATACAATGAGCAGTTCTTC
>TRBJ1-5|-|-|TRBV12-5
CARGGVESNQPQHF
TGTGCTAGGGGTGGGGTCGAGAGCAATCAGCCCCAGCATTTT
>TRBJ1-2|TRBD1|few|TRBV4-1
CASSQIRTGIYGYTF
TGCGCCAGCAGCCAAATTAGGACAGGGATCTATGGCTACACCTTC
>TRBJ1-1|-|once|TRBV2
CASSEAGSSTEAFF
TGTGCCAGCAGTGAAGCCGGCAGTTCCACTGAAGCTTTCTTT
>TRBJ1-4|-|-|TRBV5-6
CASSLAGMDRQHEKLFF
TGTGCCAGCAGCTTGGCCGGAATGGACAGACAGCATGAAAAACTGTTTTTT
>TRBJ2-2|TRBD1|-|TRBV7-8
CASSLYPGQGSGELFF
TGTGCCAGCAGCTTATATCCCGGACAGGGGTCAGGGGAGCTGTTTTTT
>TRBJ2-5|TRBD1|-|TRBV4-1
CASSALTGFQTQYF
TGCGCCAGCAGCGCCCTGACAGGGTTTCAGACCCAGTACTTC
>TRBJ1-6|-|once|TRBV6-6
CASSYVGAGNSPLHF
TGTGCCAGCAGTTACGTGGGGGCCGGCAATTCACCCCTCCACTTT
>TRBJ1-5|-|-|TRBV6-5
CASSYDAYNQPQHF
TGTGCCAGCAGTTACGACGCCTATAATCAGCCCCAGCATTTT
>TRBJ1-1|TRBD1|-|TRBV19
CASIDRANTEAFF
TGTGCCAGTATAGACAGGGCTAACACTGAAGCTTTCTTT
>TRBJ2-7|-|-|TRBV19
CASSITSGYEQYF
TGTGCCAGTAGTATTACCTCCGGCTACGAGCAGTACTTC
>TRBJ2-5|TRBD2|-|TRBV7-8
CASSPWAWGGQETQYF
TGTGCCAGCAGCCCTTGGGCCTGGGGGGGACAAGAGACCCAGTACTTC
>TRBJ1-1|TRBD1|-|TRBV6-2/TRBV6-3
CASSQRPGTGGLGTEAFF
TGTGCCAGCAGCCAACGCCCCGGGACAGGGGGCTTGGGGACTGAAGCTTTCTTT
>TRBJ1-3|-|-|TRBV6-5
CASSTDTSSGNTIYF
TGTGCCAGCAGTACCGACACAAGCTCTGGAAACACCATATATTTT
>TRBJ1-3|TRBD1|-|TRBV30
CAWSSGLGTGGAYGNTIYF
TGTGCCTGGAGTTCCGGGTTGGGGACAGGGGGCGCTTACGGAAACACCATATATTTT
>TRBJ1-1|TRBD1|-|TRBV15
CATSGAPGQKAFF
TGTGCCACCAGCGGAGCGCCGGGACAGAAAGCTTTCTTT
>TRBJ1-2|TRBD1|once|TRBV5-5
CASSWGTATNYGYTF
TGTGCCAGCAGCTGGGGGACAGCTACTAACTATGGCTACACCTTC
>TRBJ1-6|-|-|TRBV21-1
CASSNNLGLFPYNSPLHF
TGTGCCAGCAGCAACAACCTAGGATTATTCCCTTATAATTCACCCCTCCACTTT
>TRBJ1-2|TRBD1|-|TRBV27
CASSPWGQGSNYGYTF
TGTGCCAGCAGCCCATGGGGACAGGGTTCGAACTATGGCTACACCTTC
>TRBJ1-1|-|once|TRBV12-5
CASGLGLNTEAFF
TGTGCTAGTGGTTTGGGCCTGAACACTGAAGCTTTCTTT
>TRBJ1-2|-|-|TRBV7-9
CASSLANYGYTF
TGTGCCAGCAGCTTAGCAAACTATGGCTACACCTTC
>TRBJ1-6|-|-|TRBV15
CAAQATGNSPLHF
TGTGCCGCCCAAGCCACAGGCAATTCACCCCTCCACTTT
>TRBJ1-1|TRBD1|-|TRBV19
CASSTTDRGQGNTEAFF
TGTGCCAGTAGTACCACGGACAGGGGGCAAGGGAACACTGAAGCTTTCTTT
>TRBJ2-7|-|-|TRBV4-1
CASSQGYGESYEQYF
TGCGCCAGCAGCCAGGGGTACGGGGAGTCCTACGAGCAGTACTTC
>TRBJ2-7|-|-|TRBV15
CATSRDQAPADEQYF
TGTGCCACCAGCAGAGATCAGGCACCGGCGGACGAGCAGTACTTC
>TRBJ2-3|-|-|TRBV3-1/TRBV3-2
CASSQFPKRFSTDTQYF
TGTGCCAGCAGCCAATTTCCAAAGAGGTTCAGCACAGATACGCAGTATTTT
>TRBJ1-1|-|-|TRBV3-1/TRBV3-2
CASSQLLGVRYTEAFF
TGTGCCAGCAGCCAACTTCTTGGGGTACGATACACTGAAGCTTTCTTT
>TRBJ1-4|-|-|TRBV24-1
CATSDLRPPHRARGREKLFF
TGTGCCACCAGTGATTTGAGGCCCCCGCACAGGGCCCGGGGAAGAGAAAAACTGTTTTTT
>TRBJ2-5|-|-|TRBV6-5
CASRYRDTIDQETQYF
TGTGCCAGCAGATACCGGGACACAATAGATCAAGAGACCCAGTACTTC
>TRBJ1-3|-|-|TRBV6-5
CASSSEWGSGNTIYF
TGTGCCAGCAGTTCTGAATGGGGATCTGGAAACACCATATATTTT
>TRBJ2-7|-|-|TRBV30
CAWSKVGRGSSYEQYF
TGTGCCTGGAGTAAAGTAGGGCGGGGCAGCTCCTACGAGCAGTACTTC
>TRBJ1-1|-|-|TRBV5-1
CASSLQGTMNTEAFF
TGCGCCAGCAGCTTGCAGGGGACAATGAACACTGAAGCTTTCTTT
>TRBJ1-2|TRBD1|-|TRBV27
CASSLKGAGYGYTF
TGTGCCAGCAGTTTAAAGGGGGCTGGCTATGGCTACACCTTC
>TRBJ1-1|-|-|TRBV11-3
CASSLKGITEAFF
TGTGCCAGCAGCTTAAAAGGTATCACTGAAGCTTTCTTT
>TRBJ1-1|-|-|TRBV4-3
CASSQGPLNTEAFF
TGCGCCAGCAGCCAAGGTCCGCTGAACACTGAAGCTTTCTTT
>TRBJ2-5|TRBD2|-|TRBV11-3
CASSLEAGAQETQYF
TGTGCCAGCAGCTTAGAAGCGGGGGCACAAGAGACCCAGTACTTC
>TRBJ1-1|TRBD1|-|TRBV11-1
CASSLPGQGVNEAFF
TGTGCCAGCAGCTTACCGGGACAGGGGGTGAATGAAGCTTTCTTT
>TRBJ2-7|-|-|TRBV20-1
CSAQAYEQYF
TGCAGTGCTCAGGCCTACGAGCAGTACTTC
>TRBJ1-2|-|-|TRBV6-5
CASWGGGGARGGYTF
TGTGCCAGCTGGGGAGGCGGGGGCGCGCGTGGTGGCTACACCTTC
>TRBJ1-3|-|-|TRBV5-1
CASSLGHTAGSGNTIYF
TGCGCCAGCAGCTTGGGGCACACCGCAGGGTCCGGAAACACCATATATTTT
>TRBJ2-7|TRBD1|-|TRBV10-2
CASSGWAGGSYEQYF
TGCGCCAGCAGTGGCTGGGCAGGGGGCTCCTACGAGCAGTACTTC
>TRBJ1-2|TRBD1|-|TRBV5-1
CASSLDGQGRYGYTF
TGCGCCAGCAGCTTGGATGGACAGGGCCGCTATGGCTACACCTTC
>TRBJ1-1|-|-|TRBV27
CASKDSSNTEAFF
TGTGCCAGCAAGGACAGTTCTAACACTGAAGCTTTCTTT
>TRBJ2-4|TRBD1|-|TRBV18
CASSPRQGMAKNIQYF
TGTGCCAGCTCACCACGACAGGGCATGGCCAAAAACATTCAGTACTTC
>TRBJ1-1|-|-|TRBV5-1
CASSRPGASTEAFF
TGCGCCAGCAGCCGTCCAGGGGCGAGCACTGAAGCTTTCTTT
>TRBJ1-3|-|-|TRBV6-6
CASGGQRSNTIYF
TGTGCCAGCGGGGGGCAGAGATCAAACACCATATATTTT
>TRBJ1-2|-|-|TRBV4-3
CASSQDDPGRVNYGYTF
TGCGCCAGCAGCCAAGATGACCCCGGTCGGGTTAACTATGGCTACACCTTC
>TRBJ2-2|-|-|TRBV6-5
CASHRRGEVVGELFF
TGTGCCAGCCACCGGAGGGGGGAGGTCGTCGGGGAGCTGTTTTTT